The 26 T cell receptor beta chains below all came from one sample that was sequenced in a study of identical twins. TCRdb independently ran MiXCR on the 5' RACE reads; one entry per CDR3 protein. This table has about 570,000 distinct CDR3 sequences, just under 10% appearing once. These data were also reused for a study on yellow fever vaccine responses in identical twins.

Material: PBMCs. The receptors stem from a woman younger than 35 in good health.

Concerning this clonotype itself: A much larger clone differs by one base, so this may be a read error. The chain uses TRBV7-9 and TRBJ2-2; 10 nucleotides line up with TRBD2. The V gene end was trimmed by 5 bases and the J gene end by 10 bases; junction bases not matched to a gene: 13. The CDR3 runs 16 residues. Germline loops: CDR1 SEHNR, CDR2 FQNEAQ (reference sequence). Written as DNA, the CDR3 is TGTGCCAGCAGCCCCGGACCAGCGGGAGGGCACGCGGAGCTGTTTTTT. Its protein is CASSPGPAGGHAELFF.

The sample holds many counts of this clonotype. CDR3 in amino acids: CASSQGAFSYEQYF. The CDR3 DNA reads as TGTGCCAGCAGCCAAGGAGCTTTCTCCTACGAGCAGTACTTC. This chain connects TRBV3-1 to TRBJ2-7; no reliable D call. The germline V gene encodes CDR1 LGHDT and CDR2 YNNKEL (reference sequence). The CDR3 totals 14 residues. The ends were cut back, 1 base at V and 0 bases at J, with 7 bases in the middle.

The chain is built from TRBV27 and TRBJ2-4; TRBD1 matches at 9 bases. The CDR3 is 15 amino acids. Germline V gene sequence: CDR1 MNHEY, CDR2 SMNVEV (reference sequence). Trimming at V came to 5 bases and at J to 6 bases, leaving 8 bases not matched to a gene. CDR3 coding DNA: TGTGCCAGCAGTCCCCAGGGACAGGGTTCAAACATTCAGTACTTC. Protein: CASSPQGQGSNIQYF.

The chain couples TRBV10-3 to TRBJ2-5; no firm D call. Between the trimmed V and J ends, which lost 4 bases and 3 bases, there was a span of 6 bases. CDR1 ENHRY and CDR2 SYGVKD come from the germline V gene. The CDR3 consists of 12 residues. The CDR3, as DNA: TGTGCCATCAGTGGGACCGAAGAGACCCAGTACTTC. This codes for CAISGTEETQYF.

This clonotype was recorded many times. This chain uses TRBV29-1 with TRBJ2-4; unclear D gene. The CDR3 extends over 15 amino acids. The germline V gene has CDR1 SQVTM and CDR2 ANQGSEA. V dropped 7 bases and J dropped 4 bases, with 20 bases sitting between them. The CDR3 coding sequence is TGCAGCGACCTGAAGCACCGTAGGCCGAAAAACATTCAGTACTTC. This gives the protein CSDLKHRRPKNIQYF. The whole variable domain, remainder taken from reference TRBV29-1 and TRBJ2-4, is SAVISQKPSRDICQRGTSLTIQCQVDSQVTMMFWYRQQPGQSLTLIATANQGSEATYESGFVIDKFPISRPNLTFSTLTVSNMSPEDSSIYLCSDLKHRRPKNIQYFGAGTRLSVL.

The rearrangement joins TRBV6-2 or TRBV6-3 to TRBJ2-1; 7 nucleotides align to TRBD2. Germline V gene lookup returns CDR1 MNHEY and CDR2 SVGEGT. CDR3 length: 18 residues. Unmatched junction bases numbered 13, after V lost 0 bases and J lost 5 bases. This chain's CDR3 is CASSYSVEREEDNNEQFF. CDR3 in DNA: TGTGCCAGCAGTTACTCGGTCGAGCGGGAAGAGGATAACAATGAGCAGTTCTTC.

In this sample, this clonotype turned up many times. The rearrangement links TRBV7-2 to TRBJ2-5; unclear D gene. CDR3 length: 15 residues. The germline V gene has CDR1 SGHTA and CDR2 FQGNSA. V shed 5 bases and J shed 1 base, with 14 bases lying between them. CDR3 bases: TGTGCCAGCAGCCTACGACTCGTTATCCAAGAGACCCAGTACTTC. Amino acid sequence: CASSLRLVIQETQYF.

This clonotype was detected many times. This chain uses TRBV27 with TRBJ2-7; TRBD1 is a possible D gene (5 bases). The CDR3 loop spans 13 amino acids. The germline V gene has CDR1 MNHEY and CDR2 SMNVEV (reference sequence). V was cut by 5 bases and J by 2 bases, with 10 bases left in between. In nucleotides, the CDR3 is TGTGCCAGCAGTCACGACAGCACCTACGAGCAGTACTTC. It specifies CASSHDSTYEQYF.

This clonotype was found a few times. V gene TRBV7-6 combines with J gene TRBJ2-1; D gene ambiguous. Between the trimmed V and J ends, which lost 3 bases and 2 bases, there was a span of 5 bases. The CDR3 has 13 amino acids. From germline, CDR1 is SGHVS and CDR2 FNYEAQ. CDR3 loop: CASSFTAYNEQFF. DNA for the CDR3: TGTGCCAGCAGCTTTACAGCCTACAATGAGCAGTTCTTC.

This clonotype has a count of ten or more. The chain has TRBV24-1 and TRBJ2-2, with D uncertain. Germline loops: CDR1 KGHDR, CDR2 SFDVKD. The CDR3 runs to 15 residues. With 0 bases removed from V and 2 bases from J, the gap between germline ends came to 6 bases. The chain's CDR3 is CATSDLGTNTGELFF. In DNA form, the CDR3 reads TGTGCCACCAGTGATTTGGGCACTAACACCGGGGAGCTGTTTTTT.

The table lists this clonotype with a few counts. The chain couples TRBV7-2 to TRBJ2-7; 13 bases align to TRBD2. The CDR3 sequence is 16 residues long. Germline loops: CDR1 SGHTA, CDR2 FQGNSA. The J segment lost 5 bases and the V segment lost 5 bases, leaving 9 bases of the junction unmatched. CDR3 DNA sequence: TGTGCCAGCAGCCGTAAACTAGCGGGAGGGTCCCACGAGCAGTACTTC. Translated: CASSRKLAGGSHEQYF.

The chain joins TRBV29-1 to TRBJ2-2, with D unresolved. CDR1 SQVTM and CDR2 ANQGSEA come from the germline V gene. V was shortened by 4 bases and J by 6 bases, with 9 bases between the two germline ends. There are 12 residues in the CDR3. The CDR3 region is CSVGSVAGELFF. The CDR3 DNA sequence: TGCAGCGTTGGGAGCGTTGCCGGGGAGCTGTTTTTT.

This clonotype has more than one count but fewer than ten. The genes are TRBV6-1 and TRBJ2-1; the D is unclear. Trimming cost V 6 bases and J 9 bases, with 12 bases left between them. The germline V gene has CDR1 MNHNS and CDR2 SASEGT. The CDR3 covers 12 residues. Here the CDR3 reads CASSVLRSEQFF. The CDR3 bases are TGTGCCAGCAGCGTCCTCAGGAGTGAGCAGTTCTTC.

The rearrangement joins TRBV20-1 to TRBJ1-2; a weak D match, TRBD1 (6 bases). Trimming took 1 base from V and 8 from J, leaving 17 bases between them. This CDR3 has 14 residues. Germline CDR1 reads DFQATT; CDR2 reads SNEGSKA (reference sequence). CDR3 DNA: TGCAGTGCTAGAGTCTATCGGGACACGGCGGGCTACACCTTC. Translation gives CSARVYRDTAGYTF.

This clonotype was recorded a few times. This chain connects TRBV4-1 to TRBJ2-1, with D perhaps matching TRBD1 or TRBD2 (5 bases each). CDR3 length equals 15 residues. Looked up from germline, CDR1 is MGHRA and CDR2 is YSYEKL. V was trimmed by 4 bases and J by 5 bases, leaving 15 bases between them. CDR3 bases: TGCGCCAGCAGCCCCCGGGACGAGGTAAACAATGAGCAGTTCTTC. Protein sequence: CASSPRDEVNNEQFF.

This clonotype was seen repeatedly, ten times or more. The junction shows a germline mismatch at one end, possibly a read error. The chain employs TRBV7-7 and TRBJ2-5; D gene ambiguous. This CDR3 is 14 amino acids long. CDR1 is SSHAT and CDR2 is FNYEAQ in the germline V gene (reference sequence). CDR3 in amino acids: CASSFEGYQETQYF. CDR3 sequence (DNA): TGTGCTAGCAGCTTTGAAGGTTACCAAGAGACCCAGTACTTC. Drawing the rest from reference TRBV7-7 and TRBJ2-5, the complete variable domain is GAGVSQSPRYKVTKRGQDVTLRCDPISSHATLYWYQQALGQGPEFLTYFNYEAQPDKSGLPSDRFSAERPEGSISTLTIQRTEQRDSAMYRCASSFEGYQETQYFGPGTRLLVL.

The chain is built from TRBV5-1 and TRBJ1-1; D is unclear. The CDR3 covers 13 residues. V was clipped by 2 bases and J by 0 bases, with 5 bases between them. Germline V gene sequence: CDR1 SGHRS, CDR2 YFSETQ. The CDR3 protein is CASSFDMNTEAFF. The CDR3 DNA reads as TGCGCCAGCAGCTTTGACATGAACACTGAAGCTTTCTTT. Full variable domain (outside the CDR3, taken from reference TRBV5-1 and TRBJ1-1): KAGVTQTPRYLIKTRGQQVTLSCSPISGHRSVSWYQQTPGQGLQFLFEYFSETQRNKGNFPGRFSGRQFSNSRSEMNVSTLELGDSALYLCASSFDMNTEAFFGQGTRLTVV.

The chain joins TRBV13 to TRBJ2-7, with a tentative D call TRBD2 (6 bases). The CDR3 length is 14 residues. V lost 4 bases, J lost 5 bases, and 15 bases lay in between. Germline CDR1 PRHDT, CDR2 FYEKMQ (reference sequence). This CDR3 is CASSSRGIPHEQYF. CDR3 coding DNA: TGTGCCAGCAGCTCCCGGGGGATCCCCCACGAGCAGTACTTC.

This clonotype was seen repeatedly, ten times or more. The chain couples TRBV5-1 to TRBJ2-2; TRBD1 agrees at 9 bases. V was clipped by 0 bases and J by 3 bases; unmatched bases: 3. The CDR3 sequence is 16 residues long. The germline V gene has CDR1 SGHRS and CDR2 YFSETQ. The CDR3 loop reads CASSLEGQGYTGELFF. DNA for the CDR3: TGCGCCAGCAGCTTGGAGGGACAGGGATACACCGGGGAGCTGTTTTTT.

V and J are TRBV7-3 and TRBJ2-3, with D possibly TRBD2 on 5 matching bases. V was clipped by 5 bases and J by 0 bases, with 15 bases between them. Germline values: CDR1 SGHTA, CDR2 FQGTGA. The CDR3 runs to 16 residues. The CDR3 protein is CASSPDLRSSTDTQYF. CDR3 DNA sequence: TGTGCCAGCAGCCCGGACTTGAGATCTAGCACAGATACGCAGTATTTT.

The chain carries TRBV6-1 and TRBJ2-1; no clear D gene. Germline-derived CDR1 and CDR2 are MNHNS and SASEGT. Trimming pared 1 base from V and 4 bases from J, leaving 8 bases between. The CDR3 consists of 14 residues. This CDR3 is CASSEGGTYNEQFF. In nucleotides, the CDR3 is TGTGCCAGCAGTGAAGGAGGAACATACAATGAGCAGTTCTTC.

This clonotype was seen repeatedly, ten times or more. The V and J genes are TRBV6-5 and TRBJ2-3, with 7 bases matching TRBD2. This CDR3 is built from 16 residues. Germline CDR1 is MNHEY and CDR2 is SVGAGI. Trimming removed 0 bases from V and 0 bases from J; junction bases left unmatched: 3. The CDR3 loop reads CASSYSWGGSTDTQYF. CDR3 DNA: TGTGCCAGCAGTTACTCTTGGGGGGGTAGCACAGATACGCAGTATTTT.

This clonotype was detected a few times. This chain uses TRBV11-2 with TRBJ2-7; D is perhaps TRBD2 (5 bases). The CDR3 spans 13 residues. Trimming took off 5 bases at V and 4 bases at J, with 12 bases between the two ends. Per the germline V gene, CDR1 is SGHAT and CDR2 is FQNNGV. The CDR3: CASSTLVEYEQYF. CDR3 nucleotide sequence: TGTGCCAGCAGCACACTAGTTGAGTACGAGCAGTACTTC.

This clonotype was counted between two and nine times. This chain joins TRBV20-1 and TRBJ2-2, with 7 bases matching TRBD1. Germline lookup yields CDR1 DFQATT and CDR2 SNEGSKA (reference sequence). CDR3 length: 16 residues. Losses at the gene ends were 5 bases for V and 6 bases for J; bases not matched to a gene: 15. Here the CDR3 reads CSAPQAGTVAPGELFF. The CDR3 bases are TGCAGTGCTCCCCAAGCCGGGACAGTGGCCCCCGGGGAGCTGTTTTTT.

CDR3 loop: CASSQGSWGYTF. DNA of the CDR3: TGTGCCAGCAGCCAAGGTTCGTGGGGCTACACCTTC. V gene TRBV3-1 combines with J gene TRBJ1-2, with no clear D. Trimming shortened V by 1 base and J by 8 bases, and 8 bases separated the two germline ends. The CDR3 is made up of 12 amino acids. Germline V gene lookup returns CDR1 LGHDT and CDR2 YNNKEL (reference sequence).

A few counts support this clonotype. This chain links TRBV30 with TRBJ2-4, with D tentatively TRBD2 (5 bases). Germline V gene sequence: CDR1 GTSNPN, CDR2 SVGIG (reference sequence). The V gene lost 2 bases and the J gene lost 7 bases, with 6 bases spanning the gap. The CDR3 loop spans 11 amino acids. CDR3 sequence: CAWSSGNIQYF. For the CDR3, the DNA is TGTGCCTGGAGTTCGGGGAACATTCAGTACTTC.